The following is a T cell receptor beta chain sequence with its context. The table lists this clonotype with a few counts. Its antigen remains undetermined. Base qualities are missing; no much larger clone stands one base away. Library preparation used RT-PCR. Sequenced on an Illumina HiSeq 2500. TCRdb's own reprocessing of the public reads used fastp at Q25 and MiXCR and kept productive beta chains. Rows merge per CDR3 protein into single entries with the most common DNA and genes. The sample table records hundreds of thousands of distinct CDR3 sequences; around 8% of these occur just once. 13% of the sample is in the top ten clones. The CDR3 holds 14 amino acids from the cysteine to the phenylalanine. Only the CDR3 part of the read is kept: 42 bases, read in frame from the first base. CDR1 and CDR2, looked up from the germline V gene, are MNHEY and SVGEGT. V loses 6 bases, J loses 0 bases, and the germline ends lie 11 bases apart.

This sample is drawn from a study of response to subunit inactivated influenza vaccine (dated by TCRdb to 2016 to 2018). The study in broad terms: Deep quantitative profiling of the T cell receptor repertoire was used in the study to follow responses to a trivalent subunit inactivated influenza vaccine. The study at large found these results: The authors proposed that each seasonal influenza vaccination may bring in only a limited number of new T cells.

The sequence derives from a man between 50 and 75 years old who received an inactivated influenza vaccine. Donor details come from another sample of the same person, matched by shared clones. This material consisted of PBMCs from blood, taken 23 to 25 months after vaccination. The chain employs TRBV6-2 or TRBV6-3 and TRBJ1-1; the D region possibly corresponds to TRBD1 (6 bases align). The DNA reads as follows: TGTGCCAGCAGGTTGACAGGTCTGAACACTGAAGCTTTCTTT. This is translated as CASRLTGLNTEAFF.